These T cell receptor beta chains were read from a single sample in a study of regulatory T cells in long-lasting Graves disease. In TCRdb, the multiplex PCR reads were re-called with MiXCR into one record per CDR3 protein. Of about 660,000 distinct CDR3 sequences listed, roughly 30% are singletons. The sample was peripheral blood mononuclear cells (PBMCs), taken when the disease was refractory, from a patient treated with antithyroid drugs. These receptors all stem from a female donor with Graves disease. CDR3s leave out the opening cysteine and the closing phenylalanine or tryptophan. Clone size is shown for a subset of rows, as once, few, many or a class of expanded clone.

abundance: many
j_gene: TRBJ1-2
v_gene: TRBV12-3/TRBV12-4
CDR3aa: ATAPGGYT

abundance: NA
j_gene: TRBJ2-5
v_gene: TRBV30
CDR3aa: AFGGRETQY

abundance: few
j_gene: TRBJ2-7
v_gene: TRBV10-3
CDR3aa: ASSPVGGLTYEQY

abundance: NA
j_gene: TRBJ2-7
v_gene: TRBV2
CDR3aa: ASKRTGTTYEQY

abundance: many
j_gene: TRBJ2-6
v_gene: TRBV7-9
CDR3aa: ASSLDGSGANVLT

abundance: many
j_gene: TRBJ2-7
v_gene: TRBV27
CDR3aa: ASSATGTTYEQY

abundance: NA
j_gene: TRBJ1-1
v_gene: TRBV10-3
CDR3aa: AISDRQGSVLNTEAF

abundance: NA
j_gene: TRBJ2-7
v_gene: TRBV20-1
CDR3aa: SAMFNLYEQY

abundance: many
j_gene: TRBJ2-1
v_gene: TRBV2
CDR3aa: ASSEGLAVMHEQF

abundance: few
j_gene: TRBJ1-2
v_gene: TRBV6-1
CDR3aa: ASRAPGTGTPLYGYT

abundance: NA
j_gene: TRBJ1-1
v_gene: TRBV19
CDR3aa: ASSIGQYQTEAF

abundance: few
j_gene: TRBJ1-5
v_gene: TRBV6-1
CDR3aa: ASSPAGSNQPQH

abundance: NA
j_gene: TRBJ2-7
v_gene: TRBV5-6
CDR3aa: ASSQGTSGRYEQY

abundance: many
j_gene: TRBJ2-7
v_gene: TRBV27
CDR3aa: ASSFYSGSYEQY

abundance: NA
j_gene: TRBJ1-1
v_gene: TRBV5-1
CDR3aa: ASREVPLGQGAPRTEAF

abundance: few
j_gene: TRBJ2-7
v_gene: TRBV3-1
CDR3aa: ASSQAAGGRVEQY

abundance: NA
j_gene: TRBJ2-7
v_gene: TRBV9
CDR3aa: ASSVAGGETPYEQY

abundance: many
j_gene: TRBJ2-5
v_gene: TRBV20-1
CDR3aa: SATDRGGETQY

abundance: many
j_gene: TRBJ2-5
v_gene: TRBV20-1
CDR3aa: SARHSGLAGETQY

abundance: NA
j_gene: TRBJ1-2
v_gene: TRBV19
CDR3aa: ASMGGDPYGYT

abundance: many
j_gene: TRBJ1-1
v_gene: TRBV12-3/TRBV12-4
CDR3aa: ASSFPGNTEAF

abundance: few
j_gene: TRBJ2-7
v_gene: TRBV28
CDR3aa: ASSYFPDDYEQY

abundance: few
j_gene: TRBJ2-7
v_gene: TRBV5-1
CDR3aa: ASSSPGQGKYEQY

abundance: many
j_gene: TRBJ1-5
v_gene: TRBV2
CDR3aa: ASSVQSGQNQPQH

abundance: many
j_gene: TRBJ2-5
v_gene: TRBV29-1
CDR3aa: SVGQETQY

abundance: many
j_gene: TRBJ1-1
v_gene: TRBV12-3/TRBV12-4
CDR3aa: ASRRQGPDEAF

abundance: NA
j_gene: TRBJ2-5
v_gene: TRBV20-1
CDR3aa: SAGRVKETQY

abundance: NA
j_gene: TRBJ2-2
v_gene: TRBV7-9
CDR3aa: ASSPVGLANTGELF

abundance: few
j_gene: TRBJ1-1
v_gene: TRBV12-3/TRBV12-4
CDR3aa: ASRTGAGDTEAF

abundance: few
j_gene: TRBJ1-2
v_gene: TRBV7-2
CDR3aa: ATNRGSYGYT

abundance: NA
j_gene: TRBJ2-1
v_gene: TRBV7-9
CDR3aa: ASSPGVNQF

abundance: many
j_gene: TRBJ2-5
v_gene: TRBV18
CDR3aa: ASSRAQETQY

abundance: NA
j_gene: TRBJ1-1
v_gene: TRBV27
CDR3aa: ASSPSVAIEAF

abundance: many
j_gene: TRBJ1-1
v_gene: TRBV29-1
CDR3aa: SVVGNTEAF

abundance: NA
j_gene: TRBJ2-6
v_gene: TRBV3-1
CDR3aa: ASSQTALGANVLT

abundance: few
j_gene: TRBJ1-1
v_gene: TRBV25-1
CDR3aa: ASSRAGRDTEAF

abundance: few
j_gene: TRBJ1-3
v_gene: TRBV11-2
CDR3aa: ASSSGRRDRVISGNTIY

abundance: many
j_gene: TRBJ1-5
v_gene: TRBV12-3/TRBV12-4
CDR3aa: ASSPFAAGNQPQH

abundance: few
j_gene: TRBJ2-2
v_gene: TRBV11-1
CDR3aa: ASSLGGIAGELF

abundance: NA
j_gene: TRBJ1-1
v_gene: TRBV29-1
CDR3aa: SVGTGTVTEAF

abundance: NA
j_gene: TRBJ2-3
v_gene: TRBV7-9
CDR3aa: ASSLGGPSADTQY

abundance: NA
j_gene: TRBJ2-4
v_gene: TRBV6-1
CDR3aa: ASSEWDRGKNIQY

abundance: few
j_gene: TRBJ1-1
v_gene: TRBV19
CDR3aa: ASRQSGTEAF

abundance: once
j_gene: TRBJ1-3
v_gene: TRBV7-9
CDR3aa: ASMSGTGVTGNTIY

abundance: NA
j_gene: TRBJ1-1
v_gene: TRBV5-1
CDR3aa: ASSLAQVTEAF

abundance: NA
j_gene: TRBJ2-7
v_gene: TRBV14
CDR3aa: ASSQIAGPGGPYHEQY

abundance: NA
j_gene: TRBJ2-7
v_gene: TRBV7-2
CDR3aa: ASSLRVNEQY

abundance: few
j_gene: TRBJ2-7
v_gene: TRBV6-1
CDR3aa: ASSDLTSVNEQY

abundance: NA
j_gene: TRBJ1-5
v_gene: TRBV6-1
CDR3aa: ASSEVIINQPQH

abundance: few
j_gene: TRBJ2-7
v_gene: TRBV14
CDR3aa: ASSQNRVYEQY

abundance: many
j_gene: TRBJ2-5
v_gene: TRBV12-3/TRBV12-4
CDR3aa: ASSPPGAGNFAETQY

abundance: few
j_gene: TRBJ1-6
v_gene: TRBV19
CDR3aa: ASSMGRTDSPLH

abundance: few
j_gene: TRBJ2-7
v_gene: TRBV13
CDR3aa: ASSAGLAEDEQY

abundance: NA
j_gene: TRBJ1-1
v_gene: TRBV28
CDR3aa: ASSSNTRAF

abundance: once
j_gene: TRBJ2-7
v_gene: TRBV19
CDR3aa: ASSIDLSSGPYEQY

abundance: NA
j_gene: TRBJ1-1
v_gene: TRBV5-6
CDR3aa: ASSLGGAFLEF

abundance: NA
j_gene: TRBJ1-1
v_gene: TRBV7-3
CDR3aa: ASSPSDLTEAF

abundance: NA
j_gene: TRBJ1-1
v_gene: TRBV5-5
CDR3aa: ASSPRGTGEAF

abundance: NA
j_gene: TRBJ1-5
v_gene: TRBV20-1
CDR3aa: SARDRADQPQH